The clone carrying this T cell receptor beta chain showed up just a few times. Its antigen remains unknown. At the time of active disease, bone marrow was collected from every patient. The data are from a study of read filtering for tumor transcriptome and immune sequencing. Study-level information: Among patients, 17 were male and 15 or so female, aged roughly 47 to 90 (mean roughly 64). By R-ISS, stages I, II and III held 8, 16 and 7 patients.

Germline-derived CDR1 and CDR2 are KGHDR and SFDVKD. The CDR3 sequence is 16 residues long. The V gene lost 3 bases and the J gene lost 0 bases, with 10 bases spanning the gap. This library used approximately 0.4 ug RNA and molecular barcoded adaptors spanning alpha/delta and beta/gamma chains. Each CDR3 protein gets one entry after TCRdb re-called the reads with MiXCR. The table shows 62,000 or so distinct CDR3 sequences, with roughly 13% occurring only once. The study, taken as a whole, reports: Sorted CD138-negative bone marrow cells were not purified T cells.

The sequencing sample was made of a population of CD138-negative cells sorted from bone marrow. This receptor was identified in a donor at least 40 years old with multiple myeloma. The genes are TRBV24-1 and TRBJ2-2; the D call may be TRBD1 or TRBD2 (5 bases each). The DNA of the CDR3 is TGTGCCACCAGTGATGAGGGGCATACGAACACCGGGGAGCTGTTTTTT. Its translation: CATSDEGHTNTGELFF.